One and the same sample provided the 16 T cell receptor beta chains below, sequenced in a study of T cell repertoires in cytomegalovirus infection. Their recognized antigens are unknown. MiXCR was run by TCRdb on the reads, yielding one entry per CDR3 protein. The sample contains hundreds of thousands of distinct CDR3 sequences, roughly 30% of which appear only once. The starting material was cultured CD8+ T cells from PBMCs, obtained from culture after CMV antigen stimulation. Receptors originate from a human donor in good health (CMV status not recorded). Some clones in this sample may be carry-over from other donors' samples.

This clonotype has just a few counts. The V gene is TRBV7-6, the J gene TRBJ1-3; TRBD1 agrees at 10 bases. This CDR3 has 18 amino acids. With 5 bases clipped from V and 0 bases from J, the junction kept 10 bases outside the gene matches. Per germline, CDR1 SGHVS and CDR2 FNYEAQ. The CDR3 sequence is CASSGGTGDTSSGNTIYF. The CDR3 DNA sequence: TGTGCCAGCAGCGGCGGGACAGGGGACACGAGCTCTGGAAACACCATATATTTT. Filled out from reference TRBV7-6 and TRBJ1-3, the complete variable domain reads GAGVSQSPRYKVTKRGQDVALRCDPISGHVSLYWYRQALGQGPEFLTYFNYEAQQDKSGLPNDRFSAERPEGSISTLTIQRTEQRDSAMYRCASSGGTGDTSSGNTIYFGEGSWLTVV.

This clonotype appeared a few times. The chain recombines TRBV28 with TRBJ2-7, with D possibly TRBD2 on 5 matching bases. There are 13 residues in the CDR3. Looked up from germline, CDR1 is MDHEN and CDR2 is SYDVKM. The V end was cut by 6 bases, the J end by 4 bases, with 13 bases between. The CDR3 bases are TGTGCCAGCAGATCGAGGGCAGCATACGAGCAGTACGTC. Amino acids: CASRSRAAYEQYV.

V is TRBV6-1 and J is TRBJ2-7; D might be TRBD1 or TRBD2, each matching 5 bases. CDR1 and CDR2 (germline): MNHNS, SASEGT. V lost 0 bases and J lost 6, with 12 bases in between. The CDR3 contains 14 residues. The CDR3 bases are TGTGCCAGCAGTGAAGCGGGTAAGGGACCCGAGCAGTACTTC. Its translation: CASSEAGKGPEQYF.

At least ten counts were recorded for this clonotype. This chain joins TRBV5-1 and TRBJ1-5, with 10 nucleotides matching TRBD1. Unmatched junction bases numbered 5, after V lost 4 bases and J lost 1 base. This CDR3 is built from 16 residues. The germline gives CDR1 SGHRS, CDR2 YFSETQ. CDR3 DNA: TGCGCCAGCAGCCGGGGGACAGGGGAGAGCAATCAGCCCCAGCATTTT. Its translation is CASSRGTGESNQPQHF.

The chain has TRBV5-5 and TRBJ1-5; the D gene is possibly TRBD1 (5 bases). With 2 bases removed from V and 3 bases from J, the gap between germline ends came to 12 bases. The germline V gene encodes CDR1 SGHKS and CDR2 YYEKEE (reference sequence). This CDR3 spans 15 amino acids. The CDR3 DNA follows: TGTGCCAGCAGCTTAGACCGGGACCTCAATCAGCCCCAGCATTTT. Translation: CASSLDRDLNQPQHF. Full variable domain (remainder filled in from reference TRBV5-5 and TRBJ1-5): DAGVTQSPTHLIKTRGQQVTLRCSPISGHKSVSWYQQVLGQGPQFIFQYYEKEERGRGNFPDRFSARQFPNYSSELNVNALLLGDSALYLCASSLDRDLNQPQHFGDGTRLSIL.

This chain joins TRBV2 and TRBJ2-2; D ambiguous. Trimming removed 11 bases at V and 2 bases at J, with 12 bases between. This CDR3 comprises 13 residues. In germline, CDR1 is SNHLY, CDR2 FYNNEI. CDR3 amino acids: CASWADNTGELFF. CDR3 sequence (DNA): TGTGCCTCCTGGGCGGATAACACCGGGGAGCTGTTTTTT.

The CDR3 DNA is TGCAGCGCGAGTCGGACAGGGACCTATGGCTACACCTTC. This codes for CSASRTGTYGYTF. This chain connects TRBV29-1 to TRBJ1-2; TRBD1 agrees at 8 bases. In germline, CDR1 is SQVTM, CDR2 ANQGSEA. Unmatched junction bases numbered 8, after V lost 7 bases and J lost 4 bases. The length of the CDR3 is 13 residues.

CDR3 bases: TGTGCCAGCAGCTCGGGACTAAGTACGAACACCGGGGAGCTGTTTTTT. As protein: CASSSGLSTNTGELFF. V usage is TRBV7-9 and J usage is TRBJ2-2, with 7 bases matching TRBD2. J gave up 0 bases and V 4 bases, and 5 bases lay outside the gene matches. CDR1 SEHNR and CDR2 FQNEAQ come from the germline V gene (reference sequence). The CDR3 sequence is 16 residues long.

This rearrangement joins TRBV10-3 to TRBJ1-2; D unresolved. This CDR3 region has 14 residues. CDR1 is ENHRY, CDR2 SYGVKD, per germline. V was clipped by 0 bases and J by 6 bases, with 11 bases between them. The CDR3 coding sequence is TGTGCCATCAGTGAGTCTGGAGGAGGAAATGGCTACACCTTC. It yields the protein CAISESGGGNGYTF.

A few counts support this clonotype. The V and J genes are TRBV6-5 and TRBJ2-7; D possibly corresponds to TRBD1 (5 bases). Per the germline V gene, CDR1 is MNHEY and CDR2 is SVGAGI. V was pared by 2 bases and J by 3 bases, with 11 bases between. The CDR3 extends over 14 amino acids. The DNA of the CDR3 is TGTGCCAGCAGTTACGGTTCAGACAGCTACGAGCAGTACTTC. Its translation: CASSYGSDSYEQYF.

The chain uses TRBV7-9 and TRBJ1-6; D uncertain. The CDR3 spans 13 residues. Trimming stripped 4 bases from V and 14 bases from J, with 15 bases between. Looked up from germline, CDR1 is SEHNR and CDR2 is FQNEAQ (reference sequence). The CDR3: CASSSRAPPALHF. DNA of the CDR3: TGTGCCAGCAGCTCACGGGCCCCGCCGGCCCTCCACTTT.

This clonotype was found many times. The chain couples TRBV7-9 to TRBJ2-2; 8 bases fit TRBD1. Trimming cost V 4 bases and J 6 bases; bases outside gene matches: 4. Germline V gene data show CDR1 as SEHNR and CDR2 as FQNEAQ (reference sequence). This CDR3 is built from 14 residues. As DNA, the CDR3 is TGTGCCAGCAGCTGGACAGGGTCCCCCGGGGAGCTGTTTTTT. This gives the protein CASSWTGSPGELFF.

There are a few counts of this clonotype. V is TRBV7-9 and J is TRBJ1-2; D is unresolved. CDR1 and CDR2 from the germline V gene are SEHNR and FQNEAQ (reference sequence). The CDR3 runs 13 residues. Deletions cut 2 bases from V and 6 bases from J, with 10 bases between. The CDR3 loop is CASSLSLSDGYTF. The CDR3 coding sequence is TGTGCCAGCAGCTTAAGCCTTTCTGATGGCTACACCTTC.

The chain carries TRBV19 and TRBJ1-2; the D gene is possibly TRBD1 (5 bases). This CDR3 contains 14 residues. The V end was cut by 5 bases, the J end by 3 bases, with 13 bases between. Germline CDR1 LNHDA, CDR2 SQIVND (reference sequence). The CDR3: CASSPGHPYYGYTF. In nucleotides, the CDR3 is TGTGCCAGTAGTCCAGGACACCCCTACTATGGCTACACCTTC.

This clonotype turned up a few times. The chain employs TRBV14 and TRBJ2-3; D gene uncertain. In germline, CDR1 is SGHDN, CDR2 FVKESK. The CDR3 is made up of 14 amino acids. Trimming left V 2 bases short and J 0 bases short, with 6 bases between. Here the CDR3 DNA reads TGTGCCAGCAGCCAATCGATTAGCACAGATACGCAGTATTTT. It codes for CASSQSISTDTQYF.

The rearrangement links TRBV12-3 or TRBV12-4 to TRBJ2-4; TRBD1 agrees at 7 bases. J lost 4 bases, V lost 5 bases, and 11 bases had no gene match. CDR3 size: 16 residues. This CDR3 is CASSEQGFVAKNIQYF. The CDR3, as DNA: TGTGCCAGCAGTGAACAGGGGTTCGTGGCAAAAAACATTCAGTACTTC.